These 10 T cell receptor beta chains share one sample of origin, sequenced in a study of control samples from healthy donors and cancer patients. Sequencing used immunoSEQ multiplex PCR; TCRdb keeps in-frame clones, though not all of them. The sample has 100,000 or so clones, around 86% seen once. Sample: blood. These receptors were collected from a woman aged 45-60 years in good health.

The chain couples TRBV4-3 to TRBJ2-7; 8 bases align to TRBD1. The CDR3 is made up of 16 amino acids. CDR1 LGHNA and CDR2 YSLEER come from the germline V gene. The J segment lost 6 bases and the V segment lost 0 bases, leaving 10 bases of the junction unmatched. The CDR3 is CASSQEGGQGFSEQYF. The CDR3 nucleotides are TGCGCCAGCAGCCAAGAAGGTGGACAGGGTTTTTCCGAGCAGTACTTC.

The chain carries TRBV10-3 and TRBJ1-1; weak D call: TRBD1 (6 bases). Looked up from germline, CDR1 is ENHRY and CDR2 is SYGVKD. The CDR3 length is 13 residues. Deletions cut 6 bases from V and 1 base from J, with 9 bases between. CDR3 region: CAIRDRPNTEAFF. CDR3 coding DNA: TGTGCCATCAGGGACAGACCGAACACTGAAGCTTTCTTT.

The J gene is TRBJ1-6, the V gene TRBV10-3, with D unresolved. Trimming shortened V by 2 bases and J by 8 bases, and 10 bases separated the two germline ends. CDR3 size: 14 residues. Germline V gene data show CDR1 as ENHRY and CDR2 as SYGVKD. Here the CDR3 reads CAISEGPGDSPLHF. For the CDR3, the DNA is TGTGCCATCAGTGAGGGGCCAGGAGATTCACCCCTCCACTTT.

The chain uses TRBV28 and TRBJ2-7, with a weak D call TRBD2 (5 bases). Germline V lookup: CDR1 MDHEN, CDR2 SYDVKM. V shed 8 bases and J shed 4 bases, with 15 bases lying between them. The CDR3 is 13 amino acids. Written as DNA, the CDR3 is TGTGCCAGCCTGAGGGCCACTTCGTACGAGCAGTACTTC. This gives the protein CASLRATSYEQYF.

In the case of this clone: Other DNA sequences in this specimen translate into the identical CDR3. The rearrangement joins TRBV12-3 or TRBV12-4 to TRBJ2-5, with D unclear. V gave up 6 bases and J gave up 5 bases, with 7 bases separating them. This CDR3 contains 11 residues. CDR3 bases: TGTGCCAGCAGCCTGCAGGAGACCCAGTACTTC. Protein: CASSLQETQYF.

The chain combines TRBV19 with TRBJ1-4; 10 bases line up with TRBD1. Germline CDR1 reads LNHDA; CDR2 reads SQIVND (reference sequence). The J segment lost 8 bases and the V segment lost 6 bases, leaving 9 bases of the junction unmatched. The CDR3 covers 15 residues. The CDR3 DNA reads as TGTGCCAGTAGAGGGGGACAGGGGATATTAGAAAAACTGTTTTTT. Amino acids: CASRGGQGILEKLFF.

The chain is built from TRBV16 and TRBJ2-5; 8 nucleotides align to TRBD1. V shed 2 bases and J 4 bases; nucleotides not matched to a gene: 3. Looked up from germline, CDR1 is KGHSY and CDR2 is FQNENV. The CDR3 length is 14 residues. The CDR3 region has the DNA TGTGCCAGCAGCCAAAACGGACAGGGAGAGACCCAGTACTTC. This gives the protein CASSQNGQGETQYF. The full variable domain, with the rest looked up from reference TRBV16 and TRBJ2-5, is GEEVAQTPKHLVRGEGQKAKLYCAPIKGHSYVFWYQQVLKNEFKFLISFQNENVFDETGMPKERFSAKCLPNSPCSLEIQATKLEDSAVYFCASSQNGQGETQYFGPGTRLLVL.

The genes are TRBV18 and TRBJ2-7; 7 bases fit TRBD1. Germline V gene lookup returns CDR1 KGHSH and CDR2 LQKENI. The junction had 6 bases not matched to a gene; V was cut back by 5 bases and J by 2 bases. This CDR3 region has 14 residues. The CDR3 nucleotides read TGTGCCAGCTCAACCCGGGACAGAACCTACGAGCAGTACTTC. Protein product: CASSTRDRTYEQYF.

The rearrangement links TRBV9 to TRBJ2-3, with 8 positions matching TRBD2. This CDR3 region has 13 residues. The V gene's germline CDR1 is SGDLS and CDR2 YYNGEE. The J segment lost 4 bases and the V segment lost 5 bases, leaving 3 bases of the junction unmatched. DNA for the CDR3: TGTGCCAGCAGTGCACTAGCGGCAGATACGCAGTATTTT. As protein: CASSALAADTQYF.

CDR3 in DNA: TGTGCCAGCAGCTCCTTTGTGGATAGGGAGACCCAGTACTTC. This translates into CASSSFVDRETQYF. This rearrangement joins TRBV7-2 to TRBJ2-5; no definite D call. CDR3 length: 14 residues. V lost 4 bases and J 5 bases, leaving 14 bases between the germline ends. CDR1 is SGHTA, CDR2 FQGNSA, per germline.